This paragraph reports one T cell receptor beta chain. This record belongs to a study of sequential checkpoint blockade in melanoma. On the study more broadly: After both sequences, patients received maintenance nivolumab.

The sample's treatment: randomized to nivolumab then ipilimumab (arm A) or the reverse (arm B). Patients had received no earlier DNA-damaging chemotherapy. The CDR3 totals 14 residues. CDR1 is MDHEN and CDR2 is SYDVKM in the germline V gene. The V and J ends lost 4 bases and 6 bases, in that order; junction bases with no gene match: 6. The protocol was immunoSEQ multiplex PCR, while the TCRdb copy is restricted to in-frame clones and leaves out a portion. The sample has fewer than 50,000 clones, approximately 90% seen once. The sequencing here drew on CD8+ T cells sorted from blood (inferred from file names), taken from a patient given nivolumab and ipilimumab in sequence. This chain connects TRBV28 to TRBJ2-4; 7 bases align to TRBD2. This clonotype originated in a human donor with melanoma. The CDR3 loop reads CASSWTRPPNIQYF. Here the CDR3 DNA reads TGTGCCAGCAGTTGGACTAGGCCACCAAACATTCAGTACTTC. Filled out from reference TRBV28 and TRBJ2-4, the complete variable domain reads DVKVTQSSRYLVKRTGEKVFLECVQDMDHENMFWYRQDPGLGLRLIYFSYDVKMKEKGDIPEGYSVSREKKERFSLILESASTNQTSMYLCASSWTRPPNIQYFGAGTRLSVL.